The 22 T cell receptor beta chains in this list originate from one sample, sequenced in a study of cytomegalovirus exposure and HLA in healthy donors. Both 60 Vbeta primers and 13 Jbeta primers went into the PCR. Sequenced by immunoSEQ multiplex PCR; TCRdb stores in-frame clones only, minus some. The table lists fewer than 250,000 clones. Specimen: PBMCs. Source of these receptors: a woman aged 25 to 39 in good health and CMV-seropositive.

This chain uses TRBV11-3 with TRBJ2-7; TRBD1 matches at 7 bases. Germline V gene sequence: CDR1 SGHNT, CDR2 YENEEA. The CDR3 runs 15 residues. The trim removed 5 bases at V and 2 bases at J, leaving 9 bases unmatched. The CDR3 protein is CASSPSGGSAYEQYF. The CDR3 bases are TGTGCCAGCAGCCCATCAGGGGGTAGTGCCTACGAGCAGTACTTC.

The J gene is TRBJ2-2, the V gene TRBV5-1; D might be TRBD1 (6 bases). Trimming took off 3 bases at V and 4 bases at J, with 10 bases between the two ends. Germline V CDR1 and CDR2: SGHRS, YFSETQ. The CDR3 sequence is 14 residues long. Here the CDR3 reads CASSSTGSTGELFF. Written as DNA, the CDR3 is TGCGCCAGCAGCTCCACAGGGTCCACCGGGGAGCTGTTTTTT.

CDR3 amino acids: CASSAEGRGHEQFF. The CDR3 DNA follows: TGTGCCAGCAGTGCCGAGGGGCGGGGGCATGAGCAGTTCTTC. This chain joins TRBV2 and TRBJ2-1; weak D call: TRBD2 (7 bases). The CDR3 has 14 amino acids. Germline CDR1 reads SNHLY; CDR2 reads FYNNEI. Trimming stripped 4 bases from V and 8 bases from J, with 15 bases between.

Note on this clone: Additional DNA sequences in this sample encode the identical CDR3. The chain carries TRBV5-1 and TRBJ1-1; possibly TRBD1 for D (5 bases). Deletions cut 0 bases from V and 5 bases from J, with 8 bases between. Germline V gene sequence: CDR1 SGHRS, CDR2 YFSETQ. This CDR3 comprises 13 residues. The CDR3 loop reads CASSLAGNTEAFF. In DNA, the CDR3 is TGCGCCAGCAGCTTGGCAGGGAATACTGAAGCTTTCTTT.

CDR3 bases: TGCGCCAGCAGCCAAGTTTACGGGGGTCCCTATGGCTACACCTTC. It encodes CASSQVYGGPYGYTF. The genes are TRBV4-1 and TRBJ1-2; maybe TRBD1 (5 bases). The CDR3 is 15 residues long. Per germline, CDR1 MGHRA and CDR2 YSYEKL. Trimming removed 1 base at V and 4 bases at J, with 13 bases between.

The chain employs TRBV25-1 and TRBJ2-5, with 7 bases identical to TRBD1. V was pared by 10 bases and J by 5 bases, with 16 bases of the junction left unmatched. The CDR3 sequence is 15 residues long. The germline V gene has CDR1 MGHDK and CDR2 SYGVNS. The CDR3, as DNA: TGTGCCACCGCGTCCTCCAGGGGGAGTGGGGAGACCCAGTACTTC. Translated, it gives CATASSRGSGETQYF.

Notes on this clone: The sample has other DNA sequences that encode this CDR3 too. J is TRBJ1-2 and V is TRBV6-1; 7 nucleotides line up with TRBD1. Trimming took 2 bases from V and 8 from J; bases not matched to a gene: 5. Germline CDR1 reads MNHNS; CDR2 reads SASEGT. The CDR3 runs 13 residues. The CDR3 loop reads CASSEYGTVGYTF. The CDR3 DNA follows: TGTGCCAGCAGTGAATACGGGACAGTAGGCTACACCTTC.

The J gene is TRBJ1-2, the V gene TRBV18; 9 bases fit TRBD1. The germline V gene encodes CDR1 KGHSH and CDR2 LQKENI. V was pared by 3 bases and J by 1 base, with 6 bases of the junction left unmatched. The CDR3 is 16 amino acids. The CDR3 DNA follows: TGTGCCAGCTCACCTCCGGACAGGGGACTTAACTATGGCTACACCTTC. As protein: CASSPPDRGLNYGYTF.

V and J are TRBV4-1 and TRBJ1-1; perhaps TRBD1 as D (6 bases). With 2 bases removed from V and 7 bases from J, the gap between germline ends came to 11 bases. This CDR3 spans 13 amino acids. The germline gives CDR1 MGHRA, CDR2 YSYEKL. In DNA, the CDR3 is TGCGCCAGCAGCCAACTACAGGGATTTGAAGCTTTCTTT. Translating gives CASSQLQGFEAFF.

In nucleotides, the CDR3 is TGTGCCAGCAGTTATGGAGATACTAGCGTCTACGAGCAGTACTTC. Residues: CASSYGDTSVYEQYF. This chain links TRBV6-6 with TRBJ2-7; TRBD2 aligns across 7 bases. The germline CDR1 and CDR2 sequences are MNHNY and SVGAGI (reference sequence). This CDR3 region has 15 residues. With 3 bases clipped from V and 3 bases from J, the junction kept 8 bases outside the gene matches.

The rearrangement links TRBV2 to TRBJ1-6, with 7 nucleotides matching TRBD1. CDR3 length equals 16 residues. CDR1 SNHLY and CDR2 FYNNEI come from the germline V gene. V lost 2 bases to trimming and J lost 4 bases; unmatched junction nucleotides: 5. CDR3 in DNA: TGTGCCAGCAGTGAAATGGCAGGGGGGTATAATTCACCCCTCCACTTT. It is translated as CASSEMAGGYNSPLHF.

The V call is TRBV2, the J call TRBJ1-5; D remains unclear. Looked up from germline, CDR1 is SNHLY and CDR2 is FYNNEI. V was pared by 10 bases and J by 1 base, with 14 bases between. The CDR3 contains 14 residues. CDR3 region: CATRSIESNQPQHF. The CDR3 nucleotides read TGTGCCACTCGTTCCATTGAGAGCAATCAGCCCCAGCATTTT.

The rearrangement joins TRBV7-9 to TRBJ1-1; TRBD1 matches 7 bases. Per germline, CDR1 SEHNR and CDR2 FQNEAQ (reference sequence). Trimming cost V 5 bases and J 5 bases; bases outside gene matches: 11. The CDR3 has 15 amino acids. Here the CDR3 reads CASSPRDREWTEAFF. DNA for the CDR3: TGTGCCAGCAGCCCAAGAGACAGGGAATGGACTGAAGCTTTCTTT.

The chain carries TRBV4-3 and TRBJ2-7; 9 positions agree with TRBD2. The trim removed 0 bases at V and 0 bases at J, leaving 12 bases unmatched. This CDR3 spans 19 amino acids. Germline CDR1 and CDR2: LGHNA and YSLEER. The CDR3 DNA reads TGCGCCAGCAGCCAAGATTTGCGCGGGAGGGATCAAAGCTCCTACGAGCAGTACTTC. It yields the protein CASSQDLRGRDQSSYEQYF.

The chain combines TRBV6-5 with TRBJ1-4, with 8 bases aligning to TRBD1. This CDR3 comprises 15 residues. Germline CDR1 is MNHEY and CDR2 is SVGAGI. Trimming removed 0 bases from V and 6 bases from J; junction bases left unmatched: 3. CDR3 bases: TGTGCCAGCAGTTACTCGAGACAGGGGTATGAAAAACTGTTTTTT. It translates to CASSYSRQGYEKLFF.

The chain is built from TRBV6-5 and TRBJ2-7; D call uncertain. Trimming left V 0 bases short and J 0 bases short, with 6 bases between. Germline lookup yields CDR1 MNHEY and CDR2 SVGAGI. This CDR3 spans 14 amino acids. CDR3 sequence (DNA): TGTGCCAGCAGTTACTCGAGAGGCTCCTACGAGCAGTACTTC. Its protein product is CASSYSRGSYEQYF.

J is TRBJ2-1 and V is TRBV18; 9 bases map to TRBD2. The V segment lost 3 bases and the J segment 4 bases; nucleotides outside the gene matches: 1. In germline, CDR1 is KGHSH, CDR2 LQKENI. This CDR3 has 14 residues. The CDR3 DNA follows: TGTGCCAGCTCACCTAGCGGGGGTTACAATGAGCAGTTCTTC. Protein: CASSPSGGYNEQFF.

The genes are TRBV14 and TRBJ2-7; weak D call: TRBD1 (6 bases). The CDR3 length is 14 residues. The V gene's germline CDR1 is SGHDN and CDR2 FVKESK. V was pared by 5 bases and J by 7 bases, with 18 bases between. The CDR3 nucleotides are TGTGCCAGCAGCTACGGACAGACCCGGCAGGAGCAGTACTTC. Protein: CASSYGQTRQEQYF. Looking up the rest from reference TRBV14 and TRBJ2-7 gives the full variable domain: EAGVTQFPSHSVIEKGQTVTLRCDPISGHDNLYWYRRVMGKEIKFLLHFVKESKQDESGMPNNRFLAERTGGTYSTLKVQPAELEDSGVYFCASSYGQTRQEQYFGPGTRLTVT.

The J gene is TRBJ2-1, the V gene TRBV5-4; TRBD2 agrees at 9 bases. V lost 4 bases, J lost 8 bases, and 10 bases stayed unmatched. The CDR3 loop spans 15 amino acids. Germline lookup yields CDR1 SGHNT and CDR2 YYREEE (reference sequence). The CDR3 here is CASSPGGSGSYEQFF. CDR3 in DNA: TGTGCCAGCAGCCCCGGCGGTAGCGGGAGTTATGAGCAGTTCTTC.

J is TRBJ1-1 and V is TRBV6-1, with D maybe TRBD1 (5 bases). Germline V gene lookup returns CDR1 MNHNS and CDR2 SASEGT. Trimming removed 6 bases from V and 5 bases from J, with 7 bases in between. The CDR3 consists of 11 residues. The CDR3 loop reads CASRPGTEAFF. CDR3 sequence (DNA): TGTGCCAGCAGACCAGGGACTGAAGCTTTCTTT.

The rearrangement links TRBV7-2 to TRBJ1-1; 10 bases are a match to TRBD1. The V and J ends lost 3 bases and 1 base, in that order; junction bases with no gene match: 2. Germline lookup yields CDR1 SGHTA and CDR2 FQGNSA. The CDR3 has 15 amino acids. In DNA, the CDR3 is TGTGCCAGCAGCTTCGGGACAGGGGAGAACACTGAAGCTTTCTTT. This translates into CASSFGTGENTEAFF.

This chain joins TRBV28 and TRBJ2-7; no firm D call. V was pared by 2 bases and J by 7 bases, with 9 bases between. The germline gives CDR1 MDHEN, CDR2 SYDVKM. The CDR3 has 12 amino acids. The CDR3 DNA follows: TGTGCCAGCAGTTTAGTTTCCCGGGAGCAGTACTTC. As protein: CASSLVSREQYF.